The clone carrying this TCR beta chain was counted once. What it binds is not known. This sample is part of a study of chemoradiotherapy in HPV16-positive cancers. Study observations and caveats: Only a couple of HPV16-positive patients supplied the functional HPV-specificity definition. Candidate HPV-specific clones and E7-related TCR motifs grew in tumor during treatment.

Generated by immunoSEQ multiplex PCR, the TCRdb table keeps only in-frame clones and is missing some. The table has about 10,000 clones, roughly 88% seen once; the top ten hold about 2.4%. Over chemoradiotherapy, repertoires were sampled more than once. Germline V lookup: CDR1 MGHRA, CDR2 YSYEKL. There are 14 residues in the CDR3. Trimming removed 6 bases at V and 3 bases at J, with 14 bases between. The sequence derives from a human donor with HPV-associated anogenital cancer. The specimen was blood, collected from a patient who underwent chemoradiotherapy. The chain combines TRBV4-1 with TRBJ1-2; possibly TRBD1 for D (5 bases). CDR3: CASRTEGKDYGYTF. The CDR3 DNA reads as TGCGCCAGCAGGACGGAGGGGAAGGACTATGGCTACACCTTC.